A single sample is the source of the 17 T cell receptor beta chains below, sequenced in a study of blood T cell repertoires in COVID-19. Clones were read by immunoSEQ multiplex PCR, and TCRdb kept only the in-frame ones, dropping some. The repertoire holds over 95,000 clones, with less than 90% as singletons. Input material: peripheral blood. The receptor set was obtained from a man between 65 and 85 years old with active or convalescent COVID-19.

CDR3 sequence (DNA): TGTGCCAGCAATGGACAGGACAATCAGCCCCAGCATTTT. Amino acids: CASNGQDNQPQHF. The rearrangement links TRBV2 to TRBJ1-5; 7 bases are shared with TRBD1. V was pared by 7 bases and J by 3 bases, with 3 bases of the junction left unmatched. The CDR3 contains 13 residues. Germline V gene data show CDR1 as SNHLY and CDR2 as FYNNEI.

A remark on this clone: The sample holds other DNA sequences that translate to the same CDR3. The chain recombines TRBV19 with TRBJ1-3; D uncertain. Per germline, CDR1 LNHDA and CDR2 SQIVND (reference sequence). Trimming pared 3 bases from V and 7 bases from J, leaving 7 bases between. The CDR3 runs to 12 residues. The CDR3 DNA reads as TGTGCCAGTAGTATTCGAGGGAACACCATATATTTT. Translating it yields CASSIRGNTIYF.

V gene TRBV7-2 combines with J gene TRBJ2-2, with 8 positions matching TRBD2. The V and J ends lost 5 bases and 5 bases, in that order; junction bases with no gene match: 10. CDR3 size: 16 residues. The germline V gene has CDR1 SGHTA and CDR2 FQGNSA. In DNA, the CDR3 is TGTGCCAGCAGCCCGCCCGGGACTAGTCGGACCGGGGAGCTGTTTTTT. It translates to CASSPPGTSRTGELFF. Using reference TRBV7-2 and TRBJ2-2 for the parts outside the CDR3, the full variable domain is GAGVSQSPSNKVTEKGKDVELRCDPISGHTALYWYRQSLGQGLEFLIYFQGNSAPDKSGLPSDRFSAERTGGSVSTLTIQRTQQEDSAVYLCASSPPGTSRTGELFFGEGSRLTVL.

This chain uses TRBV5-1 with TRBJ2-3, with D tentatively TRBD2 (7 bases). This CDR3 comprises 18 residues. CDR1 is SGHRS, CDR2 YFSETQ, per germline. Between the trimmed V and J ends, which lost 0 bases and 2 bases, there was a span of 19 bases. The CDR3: CASSLARPRGRNTDTQYF. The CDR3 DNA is TGCGCCAGCAGCTTGGCCCGCCCGCGGGGGCGCAACACAGATACGCAGTATTTT.

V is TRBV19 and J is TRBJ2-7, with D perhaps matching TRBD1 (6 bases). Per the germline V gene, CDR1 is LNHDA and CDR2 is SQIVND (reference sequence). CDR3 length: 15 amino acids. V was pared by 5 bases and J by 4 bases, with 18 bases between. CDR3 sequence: CASSPGQRTAYEQYF. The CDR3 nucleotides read TGTGCCAGTAGTCCAGGACAGAGGACGGCGTACGAGCAGTACTTC.

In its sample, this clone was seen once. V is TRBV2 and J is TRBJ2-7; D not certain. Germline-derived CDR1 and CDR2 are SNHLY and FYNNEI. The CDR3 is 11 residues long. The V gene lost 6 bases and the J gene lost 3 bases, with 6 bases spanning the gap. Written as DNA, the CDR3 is TGTGCCAGCAGATCGTACTACGAGCAGTACTTC. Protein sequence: CASRSYYEQYF.

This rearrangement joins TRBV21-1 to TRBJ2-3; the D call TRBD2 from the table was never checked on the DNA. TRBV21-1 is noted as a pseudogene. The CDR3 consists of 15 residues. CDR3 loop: CASSPGRLAADTQYF. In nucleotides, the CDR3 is TGTGCCAGCAGCCCTGGGAGACTAGCGGCGGATACGCAGTATTTT.

The CDR3 coding sequence is TGTGCCAGCAGACTGGGGGGGCAGGCTTCCTACGAGCAGTACTTC. Its translation: CASRLGGQASYEQYF. The V gene is TRBV6-5, the J gene TRBJ2-7, with D tentatively TRBD2 (7 bases). The germline V gene has CDR1 MNHEY and CDR2 SVGAGI. Trimming removed 6 bases at V and 1 base at J, with 16 bases between. This CDR3 spans 15 amino acids.

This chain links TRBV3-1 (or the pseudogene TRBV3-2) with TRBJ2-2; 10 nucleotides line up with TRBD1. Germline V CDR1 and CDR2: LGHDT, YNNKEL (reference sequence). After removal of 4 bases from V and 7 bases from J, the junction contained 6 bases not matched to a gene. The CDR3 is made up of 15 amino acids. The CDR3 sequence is CASSPGTGAGGELFF. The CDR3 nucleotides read TGTGCCAGCAGCCCAGGGACAGGGGCGGGCGGGGAGCTGTTTTTT.

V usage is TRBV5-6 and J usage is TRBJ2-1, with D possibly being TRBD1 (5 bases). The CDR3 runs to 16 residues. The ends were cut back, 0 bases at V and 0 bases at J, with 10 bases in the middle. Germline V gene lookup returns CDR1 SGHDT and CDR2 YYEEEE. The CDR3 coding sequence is TGTGCCAGCAGCTTGGGGGCAGGGCTCTCCTACAATGAGCAGTTCTTC. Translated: CASSLGAGLSYNEQFF.

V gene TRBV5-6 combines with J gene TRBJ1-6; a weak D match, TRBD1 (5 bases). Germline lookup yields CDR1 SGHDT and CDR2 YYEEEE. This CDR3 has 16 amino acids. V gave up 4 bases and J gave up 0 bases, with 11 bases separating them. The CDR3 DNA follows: TGTGCCAGCAGCCTTCGACAGAGCTCCTATAATTCACCCCTCCACTTT. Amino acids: CASSLRQSSYNSPLHF.

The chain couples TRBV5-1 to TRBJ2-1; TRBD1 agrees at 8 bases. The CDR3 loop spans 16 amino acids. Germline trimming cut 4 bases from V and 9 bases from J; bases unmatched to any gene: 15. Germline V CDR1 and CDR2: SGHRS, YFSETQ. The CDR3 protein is CASSALPPGGQTEQFF. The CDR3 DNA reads TGCGCCAGCAGCGCGTTACCCCCAGGGGGCCAGACTGAGCAGTTCTTC.

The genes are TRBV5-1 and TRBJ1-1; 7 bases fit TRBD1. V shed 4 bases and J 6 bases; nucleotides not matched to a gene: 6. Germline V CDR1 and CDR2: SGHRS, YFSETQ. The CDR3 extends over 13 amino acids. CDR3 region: CASSPDRVAEAFF. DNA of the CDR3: TGCGCCAGCAGCCCTGACAGGGTCGCTGAAGCTTTCTTT.

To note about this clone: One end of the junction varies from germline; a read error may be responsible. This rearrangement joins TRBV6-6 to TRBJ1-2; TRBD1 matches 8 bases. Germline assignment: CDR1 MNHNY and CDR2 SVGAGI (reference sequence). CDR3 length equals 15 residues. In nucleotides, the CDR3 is TGTGCCAGCAAAGATCCAGGGGGCGCGAACTATGGCTACATCTTC. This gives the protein CASKDPGGANYGYIF.

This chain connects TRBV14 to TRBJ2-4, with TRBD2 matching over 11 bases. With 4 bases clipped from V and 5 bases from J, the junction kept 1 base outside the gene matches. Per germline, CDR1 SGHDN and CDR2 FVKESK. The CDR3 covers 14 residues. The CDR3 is CASSPTSGENIQYF. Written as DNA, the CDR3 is TGTGCCAGCAGCCCGACTAGCGGGGAAAACATTCAGTACTTC.

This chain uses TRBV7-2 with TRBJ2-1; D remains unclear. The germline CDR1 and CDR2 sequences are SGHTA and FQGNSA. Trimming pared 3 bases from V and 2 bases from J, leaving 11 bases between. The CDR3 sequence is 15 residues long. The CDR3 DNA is TGTGCCAGCAGCTTGAGCCAGCGCCCCTACAATGAGCAGTTCTTC. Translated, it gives CASSLSQRPYNEQFF. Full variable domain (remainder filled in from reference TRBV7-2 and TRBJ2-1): GAGVSQSPSNKVTEKGKDVELRCDPISGHTALYWYRQSLGQGLEFLIYFQGNSAPDKSGLPSDRFSAERTGGSVSTLTIQRTQQEDSAVYLCASSLSQRPYNEQFFGPGTRLTVL.

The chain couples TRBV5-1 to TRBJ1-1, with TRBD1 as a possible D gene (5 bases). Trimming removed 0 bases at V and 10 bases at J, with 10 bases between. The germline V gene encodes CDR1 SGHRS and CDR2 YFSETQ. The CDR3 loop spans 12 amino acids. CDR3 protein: CASSLEGEGAFF. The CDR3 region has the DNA TGCGCCAGCAGCTTGGAAGGGGAAGGAGCTTTCTTT.